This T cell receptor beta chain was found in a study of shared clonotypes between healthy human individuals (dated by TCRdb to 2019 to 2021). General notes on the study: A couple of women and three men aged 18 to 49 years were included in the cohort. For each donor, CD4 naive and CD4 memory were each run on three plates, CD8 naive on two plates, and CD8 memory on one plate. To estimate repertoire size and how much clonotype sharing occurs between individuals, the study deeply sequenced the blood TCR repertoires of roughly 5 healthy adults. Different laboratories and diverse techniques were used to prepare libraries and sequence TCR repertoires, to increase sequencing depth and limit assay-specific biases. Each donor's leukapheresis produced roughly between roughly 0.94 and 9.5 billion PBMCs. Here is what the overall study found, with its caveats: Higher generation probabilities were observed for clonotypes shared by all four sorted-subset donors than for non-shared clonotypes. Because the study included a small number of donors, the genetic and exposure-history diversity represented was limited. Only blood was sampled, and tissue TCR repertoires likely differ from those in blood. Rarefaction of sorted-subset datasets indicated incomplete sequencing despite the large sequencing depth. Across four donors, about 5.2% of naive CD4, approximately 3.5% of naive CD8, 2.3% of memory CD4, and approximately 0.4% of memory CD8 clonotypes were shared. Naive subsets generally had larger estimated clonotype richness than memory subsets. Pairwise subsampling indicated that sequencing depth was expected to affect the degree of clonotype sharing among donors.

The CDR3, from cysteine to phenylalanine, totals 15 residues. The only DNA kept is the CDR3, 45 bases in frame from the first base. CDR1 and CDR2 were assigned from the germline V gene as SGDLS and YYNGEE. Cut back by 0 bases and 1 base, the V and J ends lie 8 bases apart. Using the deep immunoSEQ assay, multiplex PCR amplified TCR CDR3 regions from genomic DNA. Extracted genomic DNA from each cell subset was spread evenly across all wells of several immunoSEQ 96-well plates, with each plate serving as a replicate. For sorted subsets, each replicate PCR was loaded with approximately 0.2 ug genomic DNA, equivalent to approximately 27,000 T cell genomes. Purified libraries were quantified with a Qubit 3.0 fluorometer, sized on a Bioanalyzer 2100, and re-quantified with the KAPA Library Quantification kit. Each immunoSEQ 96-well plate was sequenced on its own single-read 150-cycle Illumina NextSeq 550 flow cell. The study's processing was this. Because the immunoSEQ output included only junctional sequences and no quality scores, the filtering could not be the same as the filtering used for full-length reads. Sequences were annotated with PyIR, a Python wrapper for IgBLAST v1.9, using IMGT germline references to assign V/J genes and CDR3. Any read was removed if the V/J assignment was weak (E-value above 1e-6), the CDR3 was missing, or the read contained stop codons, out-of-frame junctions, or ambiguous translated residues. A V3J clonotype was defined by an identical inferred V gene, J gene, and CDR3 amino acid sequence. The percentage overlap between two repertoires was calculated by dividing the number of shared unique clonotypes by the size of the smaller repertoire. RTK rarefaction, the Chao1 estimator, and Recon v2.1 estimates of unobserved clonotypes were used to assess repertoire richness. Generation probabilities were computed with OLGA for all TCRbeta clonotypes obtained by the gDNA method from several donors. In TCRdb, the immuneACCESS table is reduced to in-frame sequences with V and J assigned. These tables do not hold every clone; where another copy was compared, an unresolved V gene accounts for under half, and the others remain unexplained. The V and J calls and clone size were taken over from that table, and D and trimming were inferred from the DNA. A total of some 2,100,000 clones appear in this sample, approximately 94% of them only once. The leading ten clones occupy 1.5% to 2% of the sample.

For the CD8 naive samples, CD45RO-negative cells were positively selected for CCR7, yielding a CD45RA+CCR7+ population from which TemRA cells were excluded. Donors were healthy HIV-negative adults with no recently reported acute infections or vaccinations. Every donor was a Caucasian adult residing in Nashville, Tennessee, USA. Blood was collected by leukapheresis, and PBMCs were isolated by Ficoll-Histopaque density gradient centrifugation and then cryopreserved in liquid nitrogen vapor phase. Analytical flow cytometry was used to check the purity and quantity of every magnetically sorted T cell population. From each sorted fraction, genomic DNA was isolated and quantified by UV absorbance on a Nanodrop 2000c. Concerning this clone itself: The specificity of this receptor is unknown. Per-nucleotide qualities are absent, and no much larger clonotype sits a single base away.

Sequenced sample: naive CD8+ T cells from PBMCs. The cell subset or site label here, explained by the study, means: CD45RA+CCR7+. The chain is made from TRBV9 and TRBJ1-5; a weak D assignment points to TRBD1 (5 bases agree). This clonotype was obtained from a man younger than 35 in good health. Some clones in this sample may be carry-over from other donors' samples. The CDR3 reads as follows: CASSVGTTSNQPQHF. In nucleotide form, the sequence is TGTGCCAGCAGCGTAGGGACAACGAGCAATCAGCCCCAGCATTTT.